These 10 T cell receptor beta chains share one sample of origin, sequenced in a study of shared clonotypes between healthy human individuals. The method was immunoSEQ multiplex PCR; TCRdb's version includes in-frame clones alone and lacks a portion of them. Found here are 2.3 million or so clones, 85% to 95% of them singletons; the top ten hold approximately 0.4%. The source material was naive CD4+ T cells from PBMCs. Subset: CD45RA+ positively selected. All receptors derive from a man aged 18 to 30 in good health. Some clones in this sample may be carry-over from other donors' samples.

This chain connects TRBV7-3 to TRBJ2-3; TRBD2 agrees at 7 bases. CDR3 length: 15 amino acids. The ends lost 6 bases at V and 3 bases at J; junction bases unmatched: 9. In germline, CDR1 is SGHTA, CDR2 FQGTGA. The CDR3 DNA is TGTGCCAGCAGTACGGCGGGAGCTTTGACAGATACGCAGTATTTT. This encodes CASSTAGALTDTQYF.

This chain uses TRBV7-3 with TRBJ2-2; the D gene is possibly TRBD1 (6 bases). Trimming left V 1 base short and J 2 bases short, with 11 bases between. Looked up from germline, CDR1 is SGHTA and CDR2 is FQGTGA. The CDR3 totals 16 residues. The CDR3 loop is CASSLSRDKNTGELFF. The CDR3 DNA reads TGTGCCAGCAGCTTAAGTAGGGACAAAAACACCGGGGAGCTGTTTTTT.

The J gene is TRBJ2-1, the V gene TRBV5-4; 9 positions match TRBD2. The CDR3 is 14 amino acids. Germline V gene lookup returns CDR1 SGHNT and CDR2 YYREEE (reference sequence). V dropped 4 bases and J dropped 7; count of bases not matched to a gene: 6. The CDR3, as DNA: TGTGCCAGCAGCCCAGGACTAGCGATAAATGAGCAGTTCTTC. Amino acids: CASSPGLAINEQFF.

The V call is TRBV10-3, the J call TRBJ2-2; weak D call: TRBD1 (5 bases). In germline, CDR1 is ENHRY, CDR2 SYGVKD. Trimming left V 8 bases short and J 4 bases short, with 11 bases between. The CDR3 contains 13 residues. CDR3: CAISQGSTGELFF. The DNA of the CDR3 is TGTGCCATCTCCCAGGGTTCCACCGGGGAGCTGTTTTTT.

The chain employs TRBV6-6 and TRBJ2-2; TRBD1 matches 8 bases. The CDR3 has 15 amino acids. Germline loops: CDR1 MNHNY, CDR2 SVGAGI (reference sequence). Trimming at V came to 5 bases and at J to 5 bases, leaving 7 bases not matched to a gene. CDR3 sequence (DNA): TGTGCCAGCAGTCCCCGGACAGGGTTAACCGGGGAGCTGTTTTTT. Protein sequence: CASSPRTGLTGELFF.

This clone showed up just once. The J gene is TRBJ2-7, the V gene TRBV18; 12 positions match TRBD2. CDR3 length equals 14 residues. Per the germline V gene, CDR1 is KGHSH and CDR2 is LQKENI. Trimming cost V 6 bases and J 6 bases; bases outside gene matches: 6. The DNA for the CDR3 is TGTGCCAGCTCTTTGACTAGCGGGAGAGTCGAGCAGTACTTC. Protein product: CASSLTSGRVEQYF.

This clone was seen once. The chain uses TRBV6-5 and TRBJ1-5, with 7 bases lining up with TRBD1. This CDR3 has 15 amino acids. The V segment lost 5 bases and the J segment 6 bases; nucleotides outside the gene matches: 10. Germline loops: CDR1 MNHEY, CDR2 SVGAGI. CDR3 in amino acids: CASSLYRGRGQPQHF. CDR3 DNA sequence: TGTGCCAGCAGTCTTTACAGGGGAAGAGGTCAGCCCCAGCATTTT.

The V gene is TRBV5-5, the J gene TRBJ2-7; D might be TRBD1 (6 bases). This CDR3 contains 14 residues. The germline CDR1 and CDR2 sequences are SGHKS and YYEKEE (reference sequence). V lost 1 base and J 4 bases, leaving 12 bases between the germline ends. CDR3 DNA sequence: TGTGCCAGCAGCTTGCTTCAGGGGTCTTACGAGCAGTACTTC. It yields the protein CASSLLQGSYEQYF. The full variable domain, in which reference TRBV5-5 and TRBJ2-7 provide the parts outside the CDR3, is DAGVTQSPTHLIKTRGQQVTLRCSPISGHKSVSWYQQVLGQGPQFIFQYYEKEERGRGNFPDRFSARQFPNYSSELNVNALLLGDSALYLCASSLLQGSYEQYFGPGTRLTVT.

The V call is TRBV6-1, the J call TRBJ1-4; possibly TRBD1 for D (5 bases). The ends were cut back, 2 bases at V and 7 bases at J, with 14 bases in the middle. The CDR3 has 15 residues. Germline CDR1 reads MNHNS; CDR2 reads SASEGT. CDR3 sequence (DNA): TGTGCCAGCAGTGAAAATTGGGGGTTGCGTGAAAAACTGTTTTTT. Amino acids: CASSENWGLREKLFF.

J is TRBJ1-2 and V is TRBV9; 9 nucleotides line up with TRBD1. Trimming removed 0 bases from V and 7 bases from J; junction bases left unmatched: 7. Germline V gene data show CDR1 as SGDLS and CDR2 as YYNGEE. This CDR3 has 15 amino acids. CDR3 in amino acids: CASSVDLGQGGGYTF. Written as DNA, the CDR3 is TGTGCCAGCAGCGTAGATCTGGGACAGGGAGGTGGCTACACCTTC.